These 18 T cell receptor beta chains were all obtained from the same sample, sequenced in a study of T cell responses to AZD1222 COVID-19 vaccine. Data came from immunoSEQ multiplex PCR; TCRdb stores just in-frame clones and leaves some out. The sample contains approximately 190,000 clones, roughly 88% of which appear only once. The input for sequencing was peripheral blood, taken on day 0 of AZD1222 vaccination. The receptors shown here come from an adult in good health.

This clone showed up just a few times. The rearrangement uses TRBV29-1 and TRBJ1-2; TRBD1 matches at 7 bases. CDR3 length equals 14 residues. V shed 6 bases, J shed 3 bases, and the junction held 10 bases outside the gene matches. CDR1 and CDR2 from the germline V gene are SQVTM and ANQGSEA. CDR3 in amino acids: CSVDIRDSYYGYTF. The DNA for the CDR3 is TGCAGCGTCGATATCCGGGACAGTTACTATGGCTACACCTTC.

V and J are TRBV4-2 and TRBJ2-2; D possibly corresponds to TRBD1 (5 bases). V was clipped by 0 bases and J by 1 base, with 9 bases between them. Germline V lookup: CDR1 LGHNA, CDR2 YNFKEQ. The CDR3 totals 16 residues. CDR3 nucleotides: TGTGCCAGCAGCCAAGATCAGGGTGGGAACACCGGGGAGCTGTTTTTT. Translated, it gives CASSQDQGGNTGELFF.

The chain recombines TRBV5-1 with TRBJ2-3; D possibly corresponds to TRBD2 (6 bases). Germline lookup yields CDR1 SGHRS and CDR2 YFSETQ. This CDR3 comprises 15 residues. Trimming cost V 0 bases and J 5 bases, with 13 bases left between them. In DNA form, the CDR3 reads TGCGCCAGCAGCTTGGTCCGGCGGGGCCAAGATACGCAGTATTTT. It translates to CASSLVRRGQDTQYF.

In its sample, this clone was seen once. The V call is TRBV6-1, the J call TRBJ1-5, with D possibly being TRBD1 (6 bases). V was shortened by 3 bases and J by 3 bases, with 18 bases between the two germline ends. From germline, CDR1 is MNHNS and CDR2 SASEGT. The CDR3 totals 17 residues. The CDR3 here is CASSDPKKGVTNQPQHF. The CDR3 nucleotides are TGTGCCAGCAGTGACCCGAAGAAGGGGGTGACCAATCAGCCCCAGCATTTT.

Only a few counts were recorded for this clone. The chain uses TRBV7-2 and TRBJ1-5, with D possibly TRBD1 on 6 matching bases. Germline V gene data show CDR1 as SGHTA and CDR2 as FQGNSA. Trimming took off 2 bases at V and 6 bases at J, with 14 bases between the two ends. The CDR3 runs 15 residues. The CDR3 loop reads CASSLRGGGGQPQHF. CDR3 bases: TGTGCCAGCAGCTTAAGGGGAGGGGGTGGTCAGCCCCAGCATTTT. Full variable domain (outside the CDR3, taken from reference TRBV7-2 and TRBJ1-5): GAGVSQSPSNKVTEKGKDVELRCDPISGHTALYWYRQSLGQGLEFLIYFQGNSAPDKSGLPSDRFSAERTGGSVSTLTIQRTQQEDSAVYLCASSLRGGGGQPQHFGDGTRLSIL.

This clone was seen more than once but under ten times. The CDR3 protein is CASSQGQTYGYTF. The CDR3, as DNA: TGTGCCAGCAGCCAAGGACAGACATATGGCTACACCTTC. The chain recombines TRBV14 with TRBJ1-2; TRBD1 might be the D (5 bases). The CDR3 is 13 amino acids. Trimming shortened V by 1 base and J by 5 bases, and 8 bases separated the two germline ends. CDR1 is SGHDN, CDR2 FVKESK, per germline.

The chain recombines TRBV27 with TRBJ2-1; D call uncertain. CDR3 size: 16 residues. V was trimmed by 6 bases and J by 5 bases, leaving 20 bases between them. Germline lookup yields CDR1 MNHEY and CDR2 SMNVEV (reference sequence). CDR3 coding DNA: TGTGCCAGCAGGACGACGCCGACAACCCCACACAATGAGCAGTTCTTC. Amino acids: CASRTTPTTPHNEQFF.

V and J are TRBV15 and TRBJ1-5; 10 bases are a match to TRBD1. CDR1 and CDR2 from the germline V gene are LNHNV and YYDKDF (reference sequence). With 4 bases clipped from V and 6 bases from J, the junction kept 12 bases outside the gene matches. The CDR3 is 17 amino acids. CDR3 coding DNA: TGTGCCACCAGCACTGGGACCGGGACAGGGGTTGGTCAGCCCCAGCATTTT. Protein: CATSTGTGTGVGQPQHF.

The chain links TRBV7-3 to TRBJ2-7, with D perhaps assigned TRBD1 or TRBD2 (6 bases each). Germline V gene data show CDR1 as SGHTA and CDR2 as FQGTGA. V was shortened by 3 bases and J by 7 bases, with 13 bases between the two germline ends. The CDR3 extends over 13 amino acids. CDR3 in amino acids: CASSLNREEEQYF. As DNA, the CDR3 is TGTGCCAGCAGCTTGAACAGGGAGGAGGAGCAGTACTTC.

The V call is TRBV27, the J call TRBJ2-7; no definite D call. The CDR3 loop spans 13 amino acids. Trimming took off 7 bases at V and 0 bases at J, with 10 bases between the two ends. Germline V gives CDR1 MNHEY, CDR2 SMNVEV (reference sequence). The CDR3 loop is CASTNGGSYEQYF. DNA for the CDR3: TGTGCCAGCACTAACGGTGGCTCCTACGAGCAGTACTTC.

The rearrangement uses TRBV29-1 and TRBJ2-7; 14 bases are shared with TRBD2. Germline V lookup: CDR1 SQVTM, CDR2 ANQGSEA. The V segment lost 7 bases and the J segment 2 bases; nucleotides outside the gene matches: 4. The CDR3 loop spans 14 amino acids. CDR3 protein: CSGGTSGRAYEQYF. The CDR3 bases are TGCAGCGGGGGGACTAGCGGGAGAGCCTACGAGCAGTACTTC.

In DNA form, the CDR3 reads TGTGCCAGCAGTTTACGGGATGGCCGGGATGAGCAGTTCTTC. Its translation is CASSLRDGRDEQFF. This rearrangement joins TRBV27 to TRBJ2-1; perhaps TRBD2 as D (5 bases). CDR1 MNHEY and CDR2 SMNVEV come from the germline V gene (reference sequence). Deletions cut 2 bases from V and 8 bases from J, with 13 bases between. The CDR3 spans 14 residues.

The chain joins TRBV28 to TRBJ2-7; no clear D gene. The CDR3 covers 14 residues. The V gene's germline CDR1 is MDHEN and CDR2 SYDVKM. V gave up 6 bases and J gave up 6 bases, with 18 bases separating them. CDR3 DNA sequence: TGTGCCAGCAGCCCATCACTTGCTCTCCGCGAGCAGTACTTC. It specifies CASSPSLALREQYF.

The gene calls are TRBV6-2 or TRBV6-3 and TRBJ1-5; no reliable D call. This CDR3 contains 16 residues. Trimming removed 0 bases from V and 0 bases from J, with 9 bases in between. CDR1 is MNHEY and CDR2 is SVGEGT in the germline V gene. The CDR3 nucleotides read TGTGCCAGCAGTTACTCAGGCCCGGATAGCAATCAGCCCCAGCATTTT. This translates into CASSYSGPDSNQPQHF.

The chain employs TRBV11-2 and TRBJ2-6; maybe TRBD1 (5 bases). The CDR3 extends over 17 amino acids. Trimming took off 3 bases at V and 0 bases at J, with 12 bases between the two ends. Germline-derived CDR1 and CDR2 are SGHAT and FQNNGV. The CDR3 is CASSFKGWVSGANVLTF. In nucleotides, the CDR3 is TGTGCCAGCAGCTTTAAGGGGTGGGTCTCTGGGGCCAACGTCCTGACTTTC.

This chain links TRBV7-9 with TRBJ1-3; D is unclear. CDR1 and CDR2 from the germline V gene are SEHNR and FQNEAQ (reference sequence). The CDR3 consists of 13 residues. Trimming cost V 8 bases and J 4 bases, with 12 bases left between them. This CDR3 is CASLPDGGNTIYF. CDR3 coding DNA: TGTGCCAGCCTTCCTGATGGCGGAAACACCATATATTTT. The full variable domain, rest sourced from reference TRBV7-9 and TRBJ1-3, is DTGVSQNPRHKITKRGQNVTFRCDPISEHNRLYWYRQTLGQGPEFLTYFQNEAQLEKSRLLSDRFSAERPKGSFSTLEIQRTEQGDSAMYLCASLPDGGNTIYFGEGSWLTVV.

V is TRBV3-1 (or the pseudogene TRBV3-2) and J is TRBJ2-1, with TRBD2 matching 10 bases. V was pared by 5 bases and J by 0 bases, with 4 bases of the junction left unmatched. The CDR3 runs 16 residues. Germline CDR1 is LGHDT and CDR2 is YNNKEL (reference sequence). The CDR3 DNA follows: TGTGCCAGCAGCGGTAGCGGGAGGCGCTCCTACAATGAGCAGTTCTTC. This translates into CASSGSGRRSYNEQFF.

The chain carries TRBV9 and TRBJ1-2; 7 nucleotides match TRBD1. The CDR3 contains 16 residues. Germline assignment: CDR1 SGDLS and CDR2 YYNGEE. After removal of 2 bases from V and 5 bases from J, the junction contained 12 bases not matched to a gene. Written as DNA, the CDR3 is TGTGCCAGCAGCGTCTACAGGGGCCGCTCTTCTTATGGCTACACCTTC. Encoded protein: CASSVYRGRSSYGYTF. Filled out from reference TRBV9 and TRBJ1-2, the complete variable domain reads DSGVTQTPKHLITATGQRVTLRCSPRSGDLSVYWYQQSLDQGLQFLIQYYNGEERAKGNILERFSAQQFPDLHSELNLSSLELGDSALYFCASSVYRGRSSYGYTFGSGTRLTVV.